The 12 T cell receptor beta chains in this list originate from one sample, sequenced in a study of blood T cell repertoires in COVID-19. Data came from immunoSEQ multiplex PCR; TCRdb stores just in-frame clones and leaves some out. The table includes about 250,000 clones, about nine tenths detected once. The source material was peripheral blood. The receptor source for this set is a woman aged 55-70 years who had recovered from COVID-19.

The rearrangement uses TRBV9 and TRBJ1-5, with 7 bases lining up with TRBD1. This CDR3 comprises 14 residues. V shed 3 bases, J shed 5 bases, and the junction held 5 bases outside the gene matches. The germline CDR1 and CDR2 sequences are SGDLS and YYNGEE. CDR3 coding DNA: TGTGCCAGCAGCGCGACTACAGGGGATCAGCCCCAGCATTTT. It translates to CASSATTGDQPQHF.

Concerning this clone: The same CDR3 arises from other DNA sequences in this sample as well. V and J are TRBV7-6 and TRBJ2-5; 10 bases are a match to TRBD1. This CDR3 has 14 residues. Unmatched junction bases numbered 1, after V lost 1 base and J lost 5 bases. Germline loops: CDR1 SGHVS, CDR2 FNYEAQ. The CDR3 region is CASSLGGQGETQYF. In nucleotides, the CDR3 is TGTGCCAGCAGCTTAGGGGGACAGGGGGAGACCCAGTACTTC.

This clone has just one count. The chain joins TRBV18 to TRBJ1-5; D unclear. Germline assignment: CDR1 KGHSH and CDR2 LQKENI. Trimming stripped 3 bases from V and 5 bases from J, with 8 bases between. The CDR3 sequence is 13 residues long. For the CDR3, the DNA is TGTGCCAGCTCACCTAAGGGAGATCAGCCCCAGCATTTT. It codes for CASSPKGDQPQHF.

The chain employs TRBV12-2 and TRBJ2-7; the D call of TRBD1 is as the table states it, not checked on the DNA. TRBV12-2 is deemed a pseudogene. CDR3 length: 16 residues. CDR3 sequence reads: CASRLIPGQGSYEQYF. The DNA for the CDR3 is TGTGCAAGTCGCTTAATCCCGGGACAGGGGAGTTACGAGCAGTACTTC.

The V gene is TRBV18, the J gene TRBJ2-1; 9 bases align to TRBD2. The V gene end was trimmed by 3 bases and the J gene end by 3 bases; junction bases not matched to a gene: 6. Germline V gene sequence: CDR1 KGHSH, CDR2 LQKENI. The CDR3 sequence is 16 residues long. DNA for the CDR3: TGTGCCAGCTCACCCATTCGAGCGGGGGGCTACAATGAGCAGTTCTTC. It is translated as CASSPIRAGGYNEQFF.

The genes are TRBV7-6 and TRBJ2-2; D might be TRBD1 (9 bases). V was clipped by 7 bases and J by 3 bases, with 21 bases between them. Per the germline V gene, CDR1 is SGHVS and CDR2 is FNYEAQ. The CDR3 spans 17 residues. The CDR3 bases are TGTGCCAGCACCATCGGGGGGGGACAGGGCTACACCGGGGAGCTGTTTTTT. Encoded protein: CASTIGGGQGYTGELFF.

V gene TRBV28 combines with J gene TRBJ2-1; D is ambiguous. From germline, CDR1 is MDHEN and CDR2 SYDVKM. The CDR3 consists of 14 residues. Between the trimmed V and J ends, which lost 5 bases and 5 bases, there was a span of 13 bases. CDR3 nucleotides: TGTGCCAGCAGTGTGGGCCCTACGGACAATGAGCAGTTCTTC. It is translated as CASSVGPTDNEQFF.

The chain employs TRBV29-1 and TRBJ2-7, with 9 bases fitting TRBD2. The CDR3 sequence is 13 residues long. Germline trimming cut 6 bases from V and 6 bases from J; bases unmatched to any gene: 9. Germline V gene sequence: CDR1 SQVTM, CDR2 ANQGSEA. CDR3 sequence (DNA): TGCAGCGTCATGCGGGGGGGCCACGGCGAGCAGTACTTC. This codes for CSVMRGGHGEQYF.

For the CDR3, the DNA is TGCGCCAGCAGCCAGAGGGGCAGGGGCTATGGCTACACCTTC. The encoded protein is CASSQRGRGYGYTF. V and J are TRBV4-1 and TRBJ1-2; TRBD1 might be the D (6 bases). The V gene's germline CDR1 is MGHRA and CDR2 YSYEKL. V lost 3 bases to trimming and J lost 4 bases, with 12 bases between them. The CDR3 covers 14 residues.

V and J are TRBV7-9 and TRBJ1-2, with 7 positions matching TRBD1. There are 13 residues in the CDR3. CDR1 is SEHNR and CDR2 is FQNEAQ in the germline V gene (reference sequence). With 6 bases clipped from V and 5 bases from J, the junction kept 6 bases outside the gene matches. The CDR3 bases are TGTGCCAGCAGTAGACAGGGAAGTTATGGCTACACCTTC. The encoded protein is CASSRQGSYGYTF.

The chain uses TRBV28 and TRBJ2-5, with D perhaps matching TRBD2 (5 bases). CDR3 size: 18 residues. The V end was cut by 1 base, the J end by 0 bases, with 18 bases between. The V gene's germline CDR1 is MDHEN and CDR2 SYDVKM. The chain's CDR3 is CASSLYTGLGAHQETQYF. The DNA of the CDR3 is TGTGCCAGCAGTTTATATACGGGGTTGGGAGCACACCAAGAGACCCAGTACTTC.

The chain has TRBV9 and TRBJ2-1; 9 nucleotides line up with TRBD2. The germline CDR1 and CDR2 sequences are SGDLS and YYNGEE. CDR3 size: 17 residues. With 0 bases clipped from V and 3 bases from J, the junction kept 7 bases outside the gene matches. The DNA for the CDR3 is TGTGCCAGCAGCGTAGGTGGGAGCGGGGGGCACTACAATGAGCAGTTCTTC. It is translated as CASSVGGSGGHYNEQFF.